Listed below are T cell receptor beta chains from one sample, sequenced in a study of control samples from healthy donors and cancer patients. Repertoires were generated with immunoSEQ multiplex PCR, while TCRdb's copy carries only in-frame clones and drops some. The sample shows 45,000 to 55,000 clones, nearly 95% of them seen only once. The sequenced material came from PBMCs. The receptors originated from a woman between 50 and 59 years old with head and neck cancer. CDR3s include the opening cysteine and the closing phenylalanine or tryptophan. A D gene is named only where the DNA matches it firmly. Size values are once, few and many counts, or a class for expanded clones, and some rows have none.

v_call,clone_size,j_call,d_call,cdr3_nt,cdr3_aa
TRBV4-1,.,TRBJ2-7,TRBD2,TGCGCCAGCAGCCTCCTTTGGGACTACTCCTACGAGCAGTACTTC,CASSLLWDYSYEQYF
TRBV6-4,.,TRBJ1-5,.,TGTGCCAGCAGTGATCACAACAGGGAAGCGGCTCAGCCCCAGCATTTT,CASSDHNREAAQPQHF
TRBV28,.,TRBJ1-1,.,TGTGCCAGCACCCTGGGAGACACTGAAGCTTTCTTT,CASTLGDTEAFF
TRBV7-2,.,TRBJ2-3,.,TGTGCCAGCAGCTTACAGGGACGGAATACGCAGTATTTT,CASSLQGRNTQYF
TRBV14,.,TRBJ1-1,.,TGTGCCAGCAGTCTAACCCTGGCGGGTCCGGCTTTCTTT,CASSLTLAGPAFF
TRBV3-1/TRBV3-2,few,TRBJ2-5,.,TGTGCCAGCAGCCAAGAGGACGGGGAGACCCAGTACTTC,CASSQEDGETQYF
TRBV7-2,.,TRBJ2-5,.,TGTGCCAGCAGCTTAGCAGCCACCGAGCCCTCGCTGGAGACCCAGTACTTC,CASSLAATEPSLETQYF
TRBV29-1,.,TRBJ1-1,.,TGCAGCGTGGGTATCGGGAACACTGAAGCTTTCTTT,CSVGIGNTEAFF
TRBV5-1,.,TRBJ1-1,.,TGCGCCACCTCCAGGGAGGAAGGCGGCACTGAAGCTTTCTTT,CATSREEGGTEAFF
TRBV6-6,once,TRBJ2-2,TRBD1,TGTGCCAGCAGCGCCACAGGGGGCCATGCCGGGGAGCTGTTTTTT,CASSATGGHAGELFF
TRBV3-1/TRBV3-2,.,TRBJ1-3,TRBD1,TGTGCCAGCAGCCAAGACTCCAGGGGGAGTGGAAACACCATATATTTT,CASSQDSRGSGNTIYF
TRBV25-1,.,TRBJ2-1,.,TGTGCCAGCATGGAAGACAATGAGCAGTTCTTC,CASMEDNEQFF
TRBV6-5,.,TRBJ1-2,.,TGTGCCAGCAGTATACGTCCCCAGGAGGGGAGCTACACCTTC,CASSIRPQEGSYTF
TRBV9,.,TRBJ1-2,.,TGTGCCAGCAACCCCAGGACAGACCTCAACTCTGGCTACACCTTC,CASNPRTDLNSGYTF
TRBV5-4,.,TRBJ1-3,.,TGTGCCAGCAGCGAGGGGGGGACTGGAAACACCATATATTTT,CASSEGGTGNTIYF
TRBV28,.,TRBJ1-4,.,TGTGCCAGCAGTTTCCGGGACCCTCATGAAAAACTGTTTTTT,CASSFRDPHEKLFF
TRBV19,.,TRBJ2-1,.,TGTGCCAGTAGTATTGGGGGACGTCTCAATGAGCAGTTCTTC,CASSIGGRLNEQFF
TRBV9,once,TRBJ2-1,TRBD1,TGTGCCAGCAGCGTTCACGGACAGGGTATTGATGAGCAGTTCTTC,CASSVHGQGIDEQFF
TRBV4-1,.,TRBJ1-2,.,TGCGCCAGCAGCCACGTCTCGACAGGTGGCTACACCTTC,CASSHVSTGGYTF
TRBV10-2,few,TRBJ1-5,.,TGCGCCAGCAGTGACTATAGCAATCAGCCCCAGCATTTT,CASSDYSNQPQHF
TRBV5-1,.,TRBJ2-1,TRBD2,TGCGCCAGCAGCCCTCCTAGCGGGTCCTACAATGAGCAGTTCTTC,CASSPPSGSYNEQFF
TRBV18,.,TRBJ1-5,.,TGTGCCAGCTCACCGACGGGGGGGCAGGTTGGCAATCAGCCCCAGCATTTT,CASSPTGGQVGNQPQHF
TRBV28,.,TRBJ2-5,.,TGTGCCAGCAGTTCCTCACAACAGGGTGGAGAGACCCAGTACTTC,CASSSSQQGGETQYF
TRBV7-9,.,TRBJ2-5,TRBD2,TGTGCCAGCAGCCCTGGGACTAGCGGGAGTATAGGAGAGACCCAGTACTTC,CASSPGTSGSIGETQYF
TRBV27,.,TRBJ1-1,.,TGTGCCAGCAGTCAAAACCCGACAGTCCCCATGAACACTGAAGCTTTCTTT,CASSQNPTVPMNTEAFF
TRBV6-6,.,TRBJ2-3,.,TGTGCCAGCAGTGTGGTCCCGACAGATACGCAGTATTTT,CASSVVPTDTQYF
TRBV7-2,.,TRBJ1-1,.,TGTGCCAGCAGCTTAGGGCAGATGAACACTGAAGCTTTCTTT,CASSLGQMNTEAFF
TRBV2,.,TRBJ2-5,.,TGTGCCAGCAGTGAGGGTCGGACAGCCCCAGAGACCCAGTACTTC,CASSEGRTAPETQYF
TRBV11-2,once,TRBJ1-5,.,TGTGCCAGCAGCTACCAGGGTAATCAGCCCCAGCATTTT,CASSYQGNQPQHF